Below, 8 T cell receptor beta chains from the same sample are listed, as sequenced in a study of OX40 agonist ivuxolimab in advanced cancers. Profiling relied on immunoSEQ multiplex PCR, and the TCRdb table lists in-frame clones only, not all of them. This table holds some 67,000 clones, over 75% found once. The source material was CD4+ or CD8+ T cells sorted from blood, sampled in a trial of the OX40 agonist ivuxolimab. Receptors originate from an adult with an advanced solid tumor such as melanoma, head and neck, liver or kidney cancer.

The CDR3 DNA reads TGTGCCAGCAAATTCCTAGGTACCAATGAGCAGTTCTTC. It encodes CASKFLGTNEQFF. This chain uses TRBV6-1 with TRBJ2-1; no definite D call. Deletions cut 7 bases from V and 6 bases from J, with 13 bases between. The CDR3 is 13 residues long. Germline assignment: CDR1 MNHNS and CDR2 SASEGT.

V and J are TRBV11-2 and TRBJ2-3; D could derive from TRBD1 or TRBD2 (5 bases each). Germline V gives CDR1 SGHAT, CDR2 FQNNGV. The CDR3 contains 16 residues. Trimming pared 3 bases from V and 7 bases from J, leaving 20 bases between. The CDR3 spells CASSLSPQRGIHTQYF. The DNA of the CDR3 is TGTGCCAGCAGCTTGTCGCCCCAGAGGGGAATACATACGCAGTATTTT.

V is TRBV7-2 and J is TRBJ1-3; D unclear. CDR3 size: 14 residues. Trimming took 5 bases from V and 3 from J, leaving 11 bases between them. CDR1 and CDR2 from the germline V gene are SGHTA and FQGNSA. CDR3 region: CASSHDIGGNTIYF. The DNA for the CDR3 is TGTGCCAGCAGCCATGACATCGGTGGAAACACCATATATTTT.

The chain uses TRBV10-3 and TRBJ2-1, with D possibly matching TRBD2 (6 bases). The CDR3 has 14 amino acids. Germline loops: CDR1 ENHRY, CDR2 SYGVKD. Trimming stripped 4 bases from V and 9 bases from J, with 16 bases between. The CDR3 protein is CAISGAGTQTEQFF. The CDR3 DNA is TGTGCCATCAGTGGGGCCGGGACTCAGACTGAGCAGTTCTTC.

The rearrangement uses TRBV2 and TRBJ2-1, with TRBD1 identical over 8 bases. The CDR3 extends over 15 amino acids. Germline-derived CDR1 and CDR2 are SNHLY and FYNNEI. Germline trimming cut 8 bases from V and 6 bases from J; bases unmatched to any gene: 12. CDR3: CASRKETGGGNEQFF. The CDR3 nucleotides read TGTGCCAGCCGCAAGGAAACAGGGGGAGGCAATGAGCAGTTCTTC.

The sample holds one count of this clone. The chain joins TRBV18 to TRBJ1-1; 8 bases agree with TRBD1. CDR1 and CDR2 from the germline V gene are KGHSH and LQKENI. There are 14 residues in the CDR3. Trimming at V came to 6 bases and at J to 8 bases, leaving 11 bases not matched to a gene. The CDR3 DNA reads TGTGCCAGCTCGCCTGGACAGGGTTACGGAGAAGCTTTCTTT. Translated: CASSPGQGYGEAFF. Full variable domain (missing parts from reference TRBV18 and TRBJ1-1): NAGVMQNPRHLVRRRGQEARLRCSPMKGHSHVYWYRQLPEEGLKFMVYLQKENIIDESGMPKERFSAEFPKEGPSILRIQQVVRGDSAAYFCASSPGQGYGEAFFGQGTRLTVV.

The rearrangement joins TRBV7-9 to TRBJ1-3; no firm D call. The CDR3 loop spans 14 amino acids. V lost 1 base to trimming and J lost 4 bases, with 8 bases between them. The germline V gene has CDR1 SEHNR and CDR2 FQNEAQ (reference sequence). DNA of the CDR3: TGTGCCAGCAGCTTAGATCGAGAAGGAAACACCATATATTTT. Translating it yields CASSLDREGNTIYF.

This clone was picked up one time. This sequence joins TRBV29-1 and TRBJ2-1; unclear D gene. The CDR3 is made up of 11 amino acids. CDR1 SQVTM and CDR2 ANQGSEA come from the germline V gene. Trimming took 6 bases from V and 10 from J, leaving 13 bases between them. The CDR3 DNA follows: TGCAGCGTAGAATTACAAGGGGAGCAGTTCTTC. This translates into CSVELQGEQFF.